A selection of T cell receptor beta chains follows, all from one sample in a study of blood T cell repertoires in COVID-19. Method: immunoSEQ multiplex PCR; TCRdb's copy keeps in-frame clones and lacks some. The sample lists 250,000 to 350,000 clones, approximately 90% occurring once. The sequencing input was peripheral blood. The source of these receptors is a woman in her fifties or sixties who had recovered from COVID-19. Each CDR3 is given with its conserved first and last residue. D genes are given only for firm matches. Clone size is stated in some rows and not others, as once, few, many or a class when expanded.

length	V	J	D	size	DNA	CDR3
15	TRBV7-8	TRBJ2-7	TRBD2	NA	TGTGCCAGCAGCTTAACTCGCGGGAGGCACGGCGAGCAGTACTTC	CASSLTRGRHGEQYF
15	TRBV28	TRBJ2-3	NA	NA	TGTGCCAGCAGTTTGGGACTCCTAAATACAGATACGCAGTATTTT	CASSLGLLNTDTQYF
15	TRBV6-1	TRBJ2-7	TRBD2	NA	TGTGCCAGCAGTCCTCCTAGCGGGGGATACTACGAGCAGTACTTC	CASSPPSGGYYEQYF
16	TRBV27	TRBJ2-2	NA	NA	TGTGCCAGCAGAGAAACAGCCGTTTCGAACACCGGGGAGCTGTTTTTT	CASRETAVSNTGELFF
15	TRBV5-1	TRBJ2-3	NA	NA	TGCGCCAGCAGCTTGGACAGCGGCGGCACAGATACGCAGTATTTT	CASSLDSGGTDTQYF
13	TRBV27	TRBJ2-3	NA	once	TGTGCCAGCAGCACAGGGATCACAGATACGCAGTATTTT	CASSTGITDTQYF
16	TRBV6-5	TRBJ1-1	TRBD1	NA	TGTGCCAGCAGTTACTTGGGCCCGACAGGGGCGACCGAAGCTTTCTTT	CASSYLGPTGATEAFF
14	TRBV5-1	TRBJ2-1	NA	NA	TGCGCCAGCAGCTTCTCGGGGTACAACAATGAGCAGTTCTTC	CASSFSGYNNEQFF
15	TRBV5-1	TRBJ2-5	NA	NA	TGCGCCAGCAGCTTGTGGTCTCCATCAGGGGAGACCCAGTACTTC	CASSLWSPSGETQYF
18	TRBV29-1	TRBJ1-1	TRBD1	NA	TGCAGCGTGATAGCCTACTCCGGGACAGGGACGGGGAGAACTGAAGCTTTCTTT	CSVIAYSGTGTGRTEAFF
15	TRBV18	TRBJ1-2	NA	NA	TGTGCCAGCTCACCACCCCGGACTATAGGGTATGGCTACACCTTC	CASSPPRTIGYGYTF
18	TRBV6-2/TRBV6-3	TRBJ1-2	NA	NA	TGTGCCAGCAGTTACGGTAGCGGGGAATGGAGTCCATGGGATGGCTACACCTTC	CASSYGSGEWSPWDGYTF